A few counts support the clone carrying this T cell receptor beta chain. The data derive from a study of breast tumors, draining lymph nodes, adjacent tissues. Samples came from axillary lymph nodes draining the breast cancer. The ends lost 1 base at V and 9 bases at J; junction bases unmatched: 3. The germline CDR1 and CDR2 sequences are SGHTS and YDEGEE. This CDR3 has 13 amino acids. TCRdb ran MiXCR on the multiplex PCR reads and lists one entry per CDR3 protein. The sample lists roughly 130,000 distinct CDR3 sequences; about 20% were seen once. The clonotype comes from a female donor with breast cancer. Some clones in this sample may be carry-over from other donors' samples. Sample: axillary lymph node tissue. The chain uses TRBV5-8 and TRBJ2-1; the match to TRBD1 covers 8 bases. CDR3 region: CASSLWQGAEQFF. CDR3 in DNA: TGTGCCAGCAGCTTGTGGCAGGGGGCTGAGCAGTTCTTC.